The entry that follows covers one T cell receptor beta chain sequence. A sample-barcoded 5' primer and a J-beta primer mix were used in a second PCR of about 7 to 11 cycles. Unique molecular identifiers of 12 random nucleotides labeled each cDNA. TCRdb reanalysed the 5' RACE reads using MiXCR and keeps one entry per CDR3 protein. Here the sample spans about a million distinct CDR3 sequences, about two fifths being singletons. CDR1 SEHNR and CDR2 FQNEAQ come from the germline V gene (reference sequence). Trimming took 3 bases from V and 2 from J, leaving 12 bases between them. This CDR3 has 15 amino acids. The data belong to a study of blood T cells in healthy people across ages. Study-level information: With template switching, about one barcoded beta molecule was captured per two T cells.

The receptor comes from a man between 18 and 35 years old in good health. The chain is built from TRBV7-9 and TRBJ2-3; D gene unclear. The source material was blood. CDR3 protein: CASSFSGMNTDTQYF. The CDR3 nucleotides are TGTGCCAGCAGCTTTTCAGGAATGAACACAGATACGCAGTATTTT.